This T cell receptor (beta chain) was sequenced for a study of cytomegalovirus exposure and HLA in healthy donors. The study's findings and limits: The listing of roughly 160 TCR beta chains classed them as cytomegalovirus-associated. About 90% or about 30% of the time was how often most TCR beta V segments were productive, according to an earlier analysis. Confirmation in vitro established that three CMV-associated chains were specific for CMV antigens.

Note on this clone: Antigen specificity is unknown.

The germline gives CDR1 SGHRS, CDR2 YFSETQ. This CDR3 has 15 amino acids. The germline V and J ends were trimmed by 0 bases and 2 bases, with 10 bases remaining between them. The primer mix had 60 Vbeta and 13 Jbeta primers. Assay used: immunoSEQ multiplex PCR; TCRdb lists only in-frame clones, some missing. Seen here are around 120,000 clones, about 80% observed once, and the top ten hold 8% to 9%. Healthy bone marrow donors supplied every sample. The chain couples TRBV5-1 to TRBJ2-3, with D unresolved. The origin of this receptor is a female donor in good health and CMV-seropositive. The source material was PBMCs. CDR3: CASSLERTSTDTQYF. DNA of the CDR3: TGCGCCAGCAGCTTGGAACGTACATCCACAGATACGCAGTATTTT. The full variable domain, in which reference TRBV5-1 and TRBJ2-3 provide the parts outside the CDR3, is KAGVTQTPRYLIKTRGQQVTLSCSPISGHRSVSWYQQTPGQGLQFLFEYFSETQRNKGNFPGRFSGRQFSNSRSEMNVSTLELGDSALYLCASSLERTSTDTQYFGPGTRLTVL.